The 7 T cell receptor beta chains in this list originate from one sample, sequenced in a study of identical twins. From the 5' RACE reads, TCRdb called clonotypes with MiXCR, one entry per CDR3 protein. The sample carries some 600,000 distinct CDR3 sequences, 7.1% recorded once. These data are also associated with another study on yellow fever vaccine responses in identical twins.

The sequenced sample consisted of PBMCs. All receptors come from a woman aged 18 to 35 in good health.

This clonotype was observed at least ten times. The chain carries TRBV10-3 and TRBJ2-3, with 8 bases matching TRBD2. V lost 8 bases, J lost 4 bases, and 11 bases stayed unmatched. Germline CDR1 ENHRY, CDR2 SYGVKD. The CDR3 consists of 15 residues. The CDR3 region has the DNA TGTGCCATCGGACGGGAGGGCCGTAATTCAGATACGCAGTATTTT. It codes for CAIGREGRNSDTQYF.

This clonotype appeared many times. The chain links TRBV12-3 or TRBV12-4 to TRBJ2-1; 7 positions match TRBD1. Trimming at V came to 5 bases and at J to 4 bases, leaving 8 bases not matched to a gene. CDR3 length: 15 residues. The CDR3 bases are TGTGCCAGCAGTCCAGAAGGGGGACAGTACAATGAGCAGTTCTTC. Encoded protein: CASSPEGGQYNEQFF.

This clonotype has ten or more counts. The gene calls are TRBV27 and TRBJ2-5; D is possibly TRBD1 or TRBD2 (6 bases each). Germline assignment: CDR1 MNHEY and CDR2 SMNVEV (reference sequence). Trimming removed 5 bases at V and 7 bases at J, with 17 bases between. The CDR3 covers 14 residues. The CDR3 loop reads CASSRGEAMGTQYF. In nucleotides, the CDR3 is TGTGCCAGCAGTAGGGGGGAAGCCATGGGGACCCAGTACTTC.

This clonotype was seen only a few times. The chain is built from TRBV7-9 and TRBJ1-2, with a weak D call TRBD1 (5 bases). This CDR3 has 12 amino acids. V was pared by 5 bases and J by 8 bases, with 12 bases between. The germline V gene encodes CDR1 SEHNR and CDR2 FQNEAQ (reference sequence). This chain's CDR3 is CASSQGGIGYTF. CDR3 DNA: TGTGCCAGCAGCCAGGGCGGGATCGGCTACACCTTC.

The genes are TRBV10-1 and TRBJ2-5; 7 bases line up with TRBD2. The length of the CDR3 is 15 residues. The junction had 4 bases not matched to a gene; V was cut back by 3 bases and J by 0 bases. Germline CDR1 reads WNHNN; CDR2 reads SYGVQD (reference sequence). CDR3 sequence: CASSDGDYDQETQYF. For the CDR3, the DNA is TGCGCCAGCAGTGACGGGGACTATGACCAAGAGACCCAGTACTTC.

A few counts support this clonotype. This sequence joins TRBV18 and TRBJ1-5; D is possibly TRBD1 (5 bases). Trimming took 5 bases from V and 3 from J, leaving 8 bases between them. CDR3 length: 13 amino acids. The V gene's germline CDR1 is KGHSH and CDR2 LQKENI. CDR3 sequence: CASSGDPNQPQHF. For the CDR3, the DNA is TGTGCCAGCTCAGGGGACCCCAATCAGCCCCAGCATTTT. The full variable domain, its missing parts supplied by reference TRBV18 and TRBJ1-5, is NAGVMQNPRHLVRRRGQEARLRCSPMKGHSHVYWYRQLPEEGLKFMVYLQKENIIDESGMPKERFSAEFPKEGPSILRIQQVVRGDSAAYFCASSGDPNQPQHFGDGTRLSIL.

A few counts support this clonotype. CDR3 DNA: TGTGCCAGCAGTTACACCGGACAGGGGGCATCTGGGATCCGCTACAATGAGCAGTTCTTC. Translating gives CASSYTGQGASGIRYNEQFF. This rearrangement joins TRBV6-2 or TRBV6-3 to TRBJ2-1; TRBD1 matches 11 bases. J lost 3 bases, V lost 2 bases, and 15 bases had no gene match. CDR1 is MNHEY, CDR2 SVGEGT, per germline. The CDR3 covers 20 residues.